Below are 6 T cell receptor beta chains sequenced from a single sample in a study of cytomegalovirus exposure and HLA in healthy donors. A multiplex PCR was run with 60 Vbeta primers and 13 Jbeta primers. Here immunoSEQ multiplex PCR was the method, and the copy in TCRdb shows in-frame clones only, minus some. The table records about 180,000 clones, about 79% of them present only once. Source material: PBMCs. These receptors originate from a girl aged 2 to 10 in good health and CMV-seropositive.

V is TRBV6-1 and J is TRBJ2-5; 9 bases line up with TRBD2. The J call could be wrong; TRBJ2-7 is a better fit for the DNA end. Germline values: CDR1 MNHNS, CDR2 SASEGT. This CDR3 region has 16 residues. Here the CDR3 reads CASSEVSGTSWSEQYF. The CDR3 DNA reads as TGTGCCAGCAGTGAAGTTTCCGGGACTAGCTGGAGCGAGCAGTACTTC.

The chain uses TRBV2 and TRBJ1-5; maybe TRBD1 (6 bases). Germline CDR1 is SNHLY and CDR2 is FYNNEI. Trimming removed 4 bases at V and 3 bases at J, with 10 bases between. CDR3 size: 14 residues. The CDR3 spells CASSGGQLNQPQHF. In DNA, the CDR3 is TGTGCCAGCAGTGGCGGACAGCTCAATCAGCCCCAGCATTTT. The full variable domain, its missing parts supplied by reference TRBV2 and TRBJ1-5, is EPEVTQTPSHQVTQMGQEVILRCVPISNHLYFYWYRQILGQKVEFLVSFYNNEISEKSEIFDDQFSVERPDGSNFTLKIRSTKLEDSAMYFCASSGGQLNQPQHFGDGTRLSIL.

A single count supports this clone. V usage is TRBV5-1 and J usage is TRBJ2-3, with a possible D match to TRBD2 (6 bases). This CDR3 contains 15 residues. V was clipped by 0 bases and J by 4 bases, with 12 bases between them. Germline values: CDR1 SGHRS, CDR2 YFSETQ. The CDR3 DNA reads TGCGCCAGCAGCTTGGTTGCGGGATCCCCAGATACGCAGTATTTT. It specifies CASSLVAGSPDTQYF.

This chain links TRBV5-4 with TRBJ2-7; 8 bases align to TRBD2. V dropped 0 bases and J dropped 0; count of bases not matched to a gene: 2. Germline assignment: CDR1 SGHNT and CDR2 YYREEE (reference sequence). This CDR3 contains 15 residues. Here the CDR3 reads CASSLALAGSYEQYF. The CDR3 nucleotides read TGTGCCAGCAGCTTGGCCCTAGCGGGCTCCTACGAGCAGTACTTC. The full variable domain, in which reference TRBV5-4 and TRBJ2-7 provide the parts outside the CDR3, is ETGVTQSPTHLIKTRGQQVTLRCSSQSGHNTVSWYQQALGQGPQFIFQYYREEENGRGNFPPRFSGLQFPNYSSELNVNALELDDSALYLCASSLALAGSYEQYFGPGTRLTVT.

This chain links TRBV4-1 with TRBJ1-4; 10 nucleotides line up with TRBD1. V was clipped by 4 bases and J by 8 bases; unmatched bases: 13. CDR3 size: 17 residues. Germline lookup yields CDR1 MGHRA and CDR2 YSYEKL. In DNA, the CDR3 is TGCGCCAGCAGCCGCCCTACGAGCCGGGACAGGGGCGAAAAACTGTTTTTT. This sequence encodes CASSRPTSRDRGEKLFF.

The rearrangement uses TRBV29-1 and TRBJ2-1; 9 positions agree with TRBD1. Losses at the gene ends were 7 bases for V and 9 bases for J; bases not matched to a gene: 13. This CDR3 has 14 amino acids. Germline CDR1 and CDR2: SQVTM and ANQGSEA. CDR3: CSANPGQGLSEQFF. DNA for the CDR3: TGCAGCGCTAATCCGGGACAGGGTTTAAGTGAGCAGTTCTTC.